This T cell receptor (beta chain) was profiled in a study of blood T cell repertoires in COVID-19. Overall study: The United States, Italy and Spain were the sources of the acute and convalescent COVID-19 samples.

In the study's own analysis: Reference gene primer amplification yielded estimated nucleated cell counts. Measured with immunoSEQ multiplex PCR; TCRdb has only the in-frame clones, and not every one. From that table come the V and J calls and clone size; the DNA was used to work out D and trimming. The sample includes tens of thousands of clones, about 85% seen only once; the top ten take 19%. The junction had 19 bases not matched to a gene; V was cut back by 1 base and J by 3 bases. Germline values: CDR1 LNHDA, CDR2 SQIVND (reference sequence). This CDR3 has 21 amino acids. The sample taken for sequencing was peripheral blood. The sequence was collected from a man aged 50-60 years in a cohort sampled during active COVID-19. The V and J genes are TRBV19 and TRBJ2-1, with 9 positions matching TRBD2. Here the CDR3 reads CASSIGEEASGATRNYNEQFF. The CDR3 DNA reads TGTGCCAGTAGTATAGGGGAGGAGGCTAGCGGGGCCACGAGAAACTACAATGAGCAGTTCTTC.